Sequencing of this T cell receptor beta chain was carried out in a study of T cell changes during pregnancy in multiple sclerosis. There are 16 residues in the CDR3. Germline lookup yields CDR1 GTSNPN and CDR2 SVGIG (reference sequence). With V trimmed by 0 bases and J by 5 bases, 8 bases remained unmatched. Sequencing used immunoSEQ multiplex PCR; TCRdb keeps in-frame clones, though not all of them. The sample consists of about 59,000 clones, around 90% of them appearing once. The sample holds one count of this clone. The sequences come from peripheral blood, collected in the third trimester of pregnancy. The clonotype originates from a female donor in good health, enrolled as a control in a pregnancy study. The chain uses TRBV30 and TRBJ1-5, with 9 positions matching TRBD1. The CDR3 DNA reads TGTGCCTGGAGTGTATGGGGACAGGGAAGGGATCAGCCCCAGCATTTT. Amino acid sequence: CAWSVWGQGRDQPQHF.